This is a list of T cell receptor beta chains from one sample in a study of response to subunit inactivated influenza vaccine. TCRdb reanalysed the RT-PCR reads using MiXCR and keeps one entry per CDR3 protein. The sample has more than 200,000 distinct CDR3 sequences, about 12% seen once. The source was non-naive T cells sorted from PBMCs, collected less than 15 days before vaccination. The receptors come from a man aged 45-65 years who received an inactivated influenza vaccine. Each CDR3 is given with its conserved first and last residue. The D gene is left open where the match is weak. Not every row has a clone size; where given, it reads once, few, many or a size class.

. TRBJ2-1 many TRBV7-9 CASSLELAISDQQFF TGTGCCAGCAGCTTAGAACTAGCAATCTCCGACCAACAGTTCTTC
. TRBJ2-3 . TRBV20-1 CSAGPPTDTQYF TGCAGTGCTGGCCCCCCCACAGATACGCAGTATTTT
. TRBJ2-2 many TRBV3-1 CASSQGPGQQNTGELFF TGTGCCAGCAGCCAAGGCCCGGGACAACAGAACACCGGGGAGCTGTTTTTT
. TRBJ2-2 many TRBV6-1 CASSRIPDYLEGGAGELFF TGTGCCAGCAGTCGAATTCCGGACTACTTAGAAGGGGGAGCCGGGGAGCTGTTTTTT
TRBD1 TRBJ2-7 . TRBV20-1 CSARDDRASTYEQYF TGCAGTGCTAGAGATGACAGGGCCAGTACCTACGAGCAGTACTTC
. TRBJ2-1 . TRBV14 CASSQGRLSSYNEQFF TGTGCCAGCAGCCAAGGCAGGCTCAGCTCCTACAATGAGCAGTTCTTC
TRBD1 TRBJ1-2 few TRBV5-5 CASSSLTGAIRDGYTF TGTGCCAGCAGCTCCCTAACAGGGGCCATTAGGGATGGCTACACCTTC
TRBD1 TRBJ1-2 few TRBV30 CAWSVQGIYGYTF TGTGCCTGGAGTGTACAGGGGATCTATGGCTACACCTTC
TRBD1 TRBJ2-5 few TRBV28 CASKKPGQGIVYQETQYF TGTGCCAGCAAAAAACCGGGACAGGGGATCGTGTACCAAGAGACCCAGTACTTC
TRBD2 TRBJ2-3 many TRBV5-1 CASSWTSGGAHTDTQYF TGCGCCAGCAGCTGGACTAGCGGGGGTGCCCACACAGATACGCAGTATTTT
. TRBJ2-5 . TRBV20-1 CSARAKETQYF TGCAGTGCCCGGGCCAAAGAGACCCAGTACTTC
. TRBJ2-3 . TRBV20-1 CSASGVSTQYF TGCAGTGCTAGCGGGGTCTCTACGCAGTATTTT
TRBD2 TRBJ2-7 many TRBV28 CASRKSGVSYEQYF TGTGCCAGCAGAAAAAGCGGGGTGTCCTACGAGCAGTACTTC
. TRBJ2-7 many TRBV6-2/TRBV6-3 CASSRRQGGYEQYF TGTGCCAGCAGCCGCCGCCAGGGTGGGTACGAGCAGTACTTC
. TRBJ2-7 . TRBV11-2 CASSLERESYEQYF TGTGCCAGCAGCTTGGAACGGGAATCCTACGAGCAGTACTTC
TRBD2 TRBJ2-1 . TRBV6-1 CASSEVTGRRGQFF TGTGCCAGCAGTGAGGTCACCGGGAGGAGGGGGCAGTTCTTC
. TRBJ1-1 few TRBV11-2 CASSSRVSEAFF TGTGCCAGCAGCTCCAGGGTTTCTGAAGCTTTCTTT
. TRBJ2-3 . TRBV9 CASSVGQTHTDTQYF TGTGCCAGCAGCGTGGGTCAGACCCACACAGATACGCAGTATTTT
. TRBJ2-7 . TRBV28 CASSFRAPLTIYEQYF TGTGCCAGCAGTTTCAGGGCCCCACTTACGATCTACGAGCAGTACTTC
. TRBJ1-2 many TRBV4-2 CASSQRGGGYGYTF TGTGCCAGCAGCCAAAGGGGGGGGGGCTATGGCTACACCTTC
. TRBJ2-2 few TRBV5-1 CASKSRGGSYTGELFF TGCGCCAGCAAATCCCGAGGGGGGTCTTACACCGGGGAGCTGTTTTTT
. TRBJ2-6 few TRBV15 CATSTGQGRAGANVLTF TGTGCCACCAGCACCGGCCAGGGAAGGGCTGGGGCCAACGTCCTGACTTTC
TRBD1 TRBJ2-5 . TRBV12-3/TRBV12-4 CASSINRGVGETQYF TGTGCCAGCAGTATCAACAGGGGGGTAGGGGAGACCCAGTACTTC
. TRBJ2-3 . TRBV5-1 CASSAGFTDTQYF TGCGCCAGCAGCGCCGGGTTTACAGATACGCAGTATTTT
. TRBJ2-2 few TRBV29-1 CSVDRGGTGELFF TGCAGCGTTGACAGGGGAGGGACCGGGGAGCTGTTTTTT
. TRBJ2-3 . TRBV7-2 CASSPRGQRSSTDTQYF TGTGCCAGCAGCCCGAGGGGTCAGCGGTCTAGCACAGATACGCAGTATTTT
. TRBJ2-1 few TRBV11-1 CASSLAYNGEQFF TGTGCCAGCAGCTTAGCCTACAACGGTGAGCAGTTCTTC
TRBD2 TRBJ2-7 many TRBV20-1 CSASRPGLATPHF TGCAGTGCCTCCAGACCGGGACTAGCTACTCCACACTTC
. TRBJ1-1 few TRBV5-6 CASSFTATEAFF TGTGCCAGCAGCTTTACAGCTACTGAAGCTTTCTTT
. TRBJ2-5 many TRBV6-1 CASSEYREGGETQYF TGTGCCAGCAGTGAGTACAGGGAGGGAGGAGAGACCCAGTACTTC
. TRBJ2-3 . TRBV12-3/TRBV12-4 CASSFWGQTDTQYF TGTGCCAGCAGTTTTTGGGGGCAGACAGATACGCAGTATTTT
. TRBJ2-5 . TRBV2 CASRAGYQETQYF TGTGCCAGCAGAGCAGGTTACCAAGAGACCCAGTACTTC
TRBD2 TRBJ2-3 . TRBV7-8 CASSLAAGGPTDTQYF TGTGCCAGCAGCTTAGCGGCGGGAGGGCCAACAGATACGCAGTATTTT
. TRBJ2-2 many TRBV7-2 CASSLDSRLGGELFF TGTGCCAGCAGCTTAGATTCCCGCCTCGGCGGGGAGCTGTTTTTT
. TRBJ1-2 many TRBV29-1 CSVVGQGNGYTF TGCAGCGTTGTTGGGCAGGGGAACGGCTACACCTTC
TRBD2 TRBJ2-3 few TRBV20-1 CSAMTSGSAGTDTQYF TGCAGTGCTATGACTAGCGGGAGTGCGGGCACAGATACGCAGTATTTT
TRBD1 TRBJ2-1 many TRBV6-2/TRBV6-3 CASRQTGWDNEQFF TGTGCCAGCAGGCAGACAGGGTGGGACAATGAGCAGTTCTTC
. TRBJ1-2 many TRBV12-3/TRBV12-4 CASSLLLRASGYTF TGTGCCAGCAGTTTACTTTTAAGGGCGTCTGGCTACACCTTC
. TRBJ2-3 many TRBV2 CASGEGTDTQYF TGTGCCAGCGGGGAGGGCACAGATACGCAGTATTTT
. TRBJ2-7 few TRBV4-3 CASSQVRGYEQYF TGCGCCAGCAGCCAAGTCCGGGGCTACGAGCAGTACTTC
TRBD2 TRBJ2-3 many TRBV20-1 CSAIIAGKPDTQYF TGCAGTGCTATAATAGCGGGGAAACCAGATACGCAGTATTTT
. TRBJ2-1 many TRBV15 CATSKNRLAVYNEQFF TGTGCCACCAGCAAGAATCGTCTAGCAGTTTACAATGAGCAGTTCTTC